This entry describes one T cell receptor beta chain. Methods used by the authors: Reference gene primer amplification gave nucleated cell count estimates. The data were produced by immunoSEQ multiplex PCR, yet TCRdb's version contains in-frame clones alone and is incomplete. That table gives V, J and clone size, and the DNA gave D and trimming. Among around 160,000 clones, nearly 80% were seen once, and the ten largest hold about 15%. The entry originates in a study of blood T cell repertoires in COVID-19. Study information: Acute-phase and convalescent COVID-19 samples originated in the United States, Italy and Spain. T cells, B-cell-depleted T cells, or PBMCs supplied cDNA or gDNA.

The germline CDR1 and CDR2 sequences are MGHRA and YSYEKL. Unmatched junction bases numbered 10, after V lost 4 bases and J lost 3 bases. CDR3 length: 17 amino acids. This receptor was identified in a woman of 80 years or more with acute or convalescent COVID-19. The sample consisted of peripheral blood. The chain joins TRBV4-1 to TRBJ2-2, with 8 bases that match TRBD1. The CDR3 spells CASSPAGRTGHTGELFF. The CDR3, as DNA: TGCGCCAGCAGCCCCGCCGGCAGGACAGGGCACACCGGGGAGCTGTTTTTT.